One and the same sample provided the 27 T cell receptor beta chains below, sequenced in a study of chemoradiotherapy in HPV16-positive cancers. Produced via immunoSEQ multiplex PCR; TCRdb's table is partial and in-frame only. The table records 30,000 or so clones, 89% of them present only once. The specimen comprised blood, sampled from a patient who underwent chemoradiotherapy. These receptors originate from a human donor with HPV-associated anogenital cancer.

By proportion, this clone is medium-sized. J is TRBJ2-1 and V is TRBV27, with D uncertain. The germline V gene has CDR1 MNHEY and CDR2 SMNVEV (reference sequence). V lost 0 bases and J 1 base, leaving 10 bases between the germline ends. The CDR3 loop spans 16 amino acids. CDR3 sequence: CASSLSTEPSYNEQFF. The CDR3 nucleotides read TGTGCCAGCAGTTTATCAACGGAGCCTTCCTACAATGAGCAGTTCTTC.

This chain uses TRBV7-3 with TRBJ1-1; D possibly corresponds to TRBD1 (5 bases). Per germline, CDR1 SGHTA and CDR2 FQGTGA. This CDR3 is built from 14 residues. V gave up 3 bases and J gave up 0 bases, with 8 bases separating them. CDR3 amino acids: CASSFSTVNTEAFF. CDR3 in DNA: TGTGCCAGCAGCTTCTCGACAGTGAACACTGAAGCTTTCTTT.

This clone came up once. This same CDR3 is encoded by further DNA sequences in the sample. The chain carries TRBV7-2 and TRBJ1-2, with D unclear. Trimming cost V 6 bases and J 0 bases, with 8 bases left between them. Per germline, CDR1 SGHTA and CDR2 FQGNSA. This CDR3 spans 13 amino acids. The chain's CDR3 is CASSPETNYGYTF. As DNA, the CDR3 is TGTGCCAGCAGTCCAGAAACTAACTATGGCTACACCTTC.

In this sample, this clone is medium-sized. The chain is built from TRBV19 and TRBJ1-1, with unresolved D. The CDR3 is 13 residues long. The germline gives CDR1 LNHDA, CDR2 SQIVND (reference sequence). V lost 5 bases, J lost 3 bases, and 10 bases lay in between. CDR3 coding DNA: TGTGCCAGTAGTGCACACGAGGACACTGAAGCTTTCTTT. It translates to CASSAHEDTEAFF.

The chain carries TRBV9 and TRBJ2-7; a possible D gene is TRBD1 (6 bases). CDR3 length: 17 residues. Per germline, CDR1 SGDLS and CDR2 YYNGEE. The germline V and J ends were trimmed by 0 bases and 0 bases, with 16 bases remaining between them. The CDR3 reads CASSVGPGHFHSYEQYF. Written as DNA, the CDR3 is TGTGCCAGCAGCGTAGGTCCGGGACACTTCCACTCCTACGAGCAGTACTTC. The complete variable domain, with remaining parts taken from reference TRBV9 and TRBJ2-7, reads DSGVTQTPKHLITATGQRVTLRCSPRSGDLSVYWYQQSLDQGLQFLIQYYNGEERAKGNILERFSAQQFPDLHSELNLSSLELGDSALYFCASSVGPGHFHSYEQYFGPGTRLTVT.

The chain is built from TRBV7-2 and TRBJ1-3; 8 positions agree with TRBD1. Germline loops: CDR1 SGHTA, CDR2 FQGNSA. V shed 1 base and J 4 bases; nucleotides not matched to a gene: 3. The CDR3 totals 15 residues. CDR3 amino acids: CASSLVTGVGNTIYF. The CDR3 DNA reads TGTGCCAGCAGCTTAGTGACAGGGGTCGGAAACACCATATATTTT. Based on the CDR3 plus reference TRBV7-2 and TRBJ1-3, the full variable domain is GAGVSQSPSNKVTEKGKDVELRCDPISGHTALYWYRQSLGQGLEFLIYFQGNSAPDKSGLPSDRFSAERTGGSVSTLTIQRTQQEDSAVYLCASSLVTGVGNTIYFGEGSWLTVV.

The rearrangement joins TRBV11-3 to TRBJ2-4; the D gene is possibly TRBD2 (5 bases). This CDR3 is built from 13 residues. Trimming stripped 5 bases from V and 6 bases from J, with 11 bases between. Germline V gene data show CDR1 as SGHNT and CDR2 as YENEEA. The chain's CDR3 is CASSPSRGNIQYF. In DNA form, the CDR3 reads TGTGCCAGCAGCCCCTCACGGGGAAACATTCAGTACTTC.

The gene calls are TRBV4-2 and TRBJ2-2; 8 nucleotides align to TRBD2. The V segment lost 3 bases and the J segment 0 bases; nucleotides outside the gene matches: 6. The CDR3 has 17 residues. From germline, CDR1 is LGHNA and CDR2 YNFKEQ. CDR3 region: CASSHRAGGSNTGELFF. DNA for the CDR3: TGTGCCAGCAGCCACAGGGCGGGGGGTTCGAACACCGGGGAGCTGTTTTTT.

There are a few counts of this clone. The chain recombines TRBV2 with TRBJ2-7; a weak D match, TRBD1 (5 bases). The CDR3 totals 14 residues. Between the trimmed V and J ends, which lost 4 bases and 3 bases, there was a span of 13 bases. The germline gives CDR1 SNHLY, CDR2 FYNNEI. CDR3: CASSVSEQVYEQYF. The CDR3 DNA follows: TGTGCCAGCAGTGTTAGTGAACAGGTCTACGAGCAGTACTTC.

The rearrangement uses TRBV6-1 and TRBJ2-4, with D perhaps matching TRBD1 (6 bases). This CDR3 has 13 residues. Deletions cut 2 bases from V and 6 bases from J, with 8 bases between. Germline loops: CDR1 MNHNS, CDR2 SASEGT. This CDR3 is CASSEIRGNIQYF. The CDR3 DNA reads TGTGCCAGCAGTGAAATCAGGGGAAACATTCAGTACTTC.

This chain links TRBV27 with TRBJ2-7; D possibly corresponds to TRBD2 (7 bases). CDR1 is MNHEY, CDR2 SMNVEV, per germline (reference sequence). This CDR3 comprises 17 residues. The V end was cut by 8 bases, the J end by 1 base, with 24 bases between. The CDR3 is CASYPGRGNVGSYEQYF. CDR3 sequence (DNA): TGTGCCAGCTACCCTGGGAGGGGGAATGTGGGGTCCTACGAGCAGTACTTC.

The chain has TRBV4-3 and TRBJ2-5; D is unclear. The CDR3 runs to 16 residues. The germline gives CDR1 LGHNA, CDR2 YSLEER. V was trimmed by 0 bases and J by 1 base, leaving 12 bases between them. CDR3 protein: CASSQDHRAFQETQYF. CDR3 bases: TGCGCCAGCAGCCAAGATCACCGAGCCTTCCAAGAGACCCAGTACTTC.

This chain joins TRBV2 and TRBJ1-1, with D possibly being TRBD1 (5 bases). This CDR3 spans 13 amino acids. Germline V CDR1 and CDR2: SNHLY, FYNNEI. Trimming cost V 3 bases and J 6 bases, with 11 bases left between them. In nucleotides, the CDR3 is TGTGCCAGCAGTGACCCGGGGGGGGCTGAAGCTTTCTTT. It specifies CASSDPGGAEAFF.

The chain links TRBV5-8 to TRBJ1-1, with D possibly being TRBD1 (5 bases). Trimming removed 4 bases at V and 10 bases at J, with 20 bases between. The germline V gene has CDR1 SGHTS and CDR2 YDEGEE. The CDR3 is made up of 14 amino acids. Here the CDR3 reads CASSAQRGLQGAFF. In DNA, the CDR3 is TGTGCCAGCAGCGCGCAAAGGGGTCTCCAGGGAGCTTTCTTT.

The CDR3 DNA reads TGTGCCAGCAGCTCAGTGGCGGGGGCGGGTGAGCAGTTCTTC. Amino acid sequence: CASSSVAGAGEQFF. This chain uses TRBV7-2 with TRBJ2-1; D possibly corresponds to TRBD2 (7 bases). Germline values: CDR1 SGHTA, CDR2 FQGNSA. Trimming pared 4 bases from V and 9 bases from J, leaving 16 bases between. This CDR3 is 14 amino acids long.

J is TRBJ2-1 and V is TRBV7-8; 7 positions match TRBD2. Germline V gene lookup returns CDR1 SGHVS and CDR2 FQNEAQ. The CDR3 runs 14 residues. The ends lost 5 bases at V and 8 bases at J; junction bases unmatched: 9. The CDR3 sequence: CASSLRTSSHEQFF. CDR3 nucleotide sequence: TGTGCCAGCAGCCTGAGGACTAGTTCTCATGAGCAGTTCTTC.

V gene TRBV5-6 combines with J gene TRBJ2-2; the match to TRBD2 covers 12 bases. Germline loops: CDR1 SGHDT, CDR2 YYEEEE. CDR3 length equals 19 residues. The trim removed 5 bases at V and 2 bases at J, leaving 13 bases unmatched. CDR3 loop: CASRPLALAGGRNTGELFF. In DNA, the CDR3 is TGTGCCAGCAGACCCTTGGCGCTAGCGGGGGGGCGTAACACCGGGGAGCTGTTTTTT.

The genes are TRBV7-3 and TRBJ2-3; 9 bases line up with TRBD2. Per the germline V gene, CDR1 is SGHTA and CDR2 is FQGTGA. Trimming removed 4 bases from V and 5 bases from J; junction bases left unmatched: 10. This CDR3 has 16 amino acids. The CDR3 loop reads CASSSGSGSRGDTQYF. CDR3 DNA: TGTGCCAGCAGCTCCGGTAGCGGGAGTCGGGGAGATACGCAGTATTTT.

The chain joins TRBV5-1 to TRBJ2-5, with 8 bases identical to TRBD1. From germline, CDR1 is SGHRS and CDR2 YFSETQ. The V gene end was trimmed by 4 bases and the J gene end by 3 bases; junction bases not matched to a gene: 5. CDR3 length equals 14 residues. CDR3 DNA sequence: TGCGCCAGCAGCCCAACAGGGGGGAAAGAGACCCAGTACTTC. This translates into CASSPTGGKETQYF.

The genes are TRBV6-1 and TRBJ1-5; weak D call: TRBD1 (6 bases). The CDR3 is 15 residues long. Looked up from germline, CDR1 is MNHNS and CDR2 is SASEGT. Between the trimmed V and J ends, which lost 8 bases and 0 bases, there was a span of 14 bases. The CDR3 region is CASLGHMYSNQPQHF. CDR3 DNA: TGTGCCAGCCTGGGACACATGTATAGCAATCAGCCCCAGCATTTT.

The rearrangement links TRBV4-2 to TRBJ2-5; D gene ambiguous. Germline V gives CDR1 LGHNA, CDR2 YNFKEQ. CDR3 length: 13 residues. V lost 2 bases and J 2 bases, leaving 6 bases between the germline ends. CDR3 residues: CASSQNSQETQYF. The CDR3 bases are TGTGCCAGCAGCCAAAACAGTCAAGAGACCCAGTACTTC.

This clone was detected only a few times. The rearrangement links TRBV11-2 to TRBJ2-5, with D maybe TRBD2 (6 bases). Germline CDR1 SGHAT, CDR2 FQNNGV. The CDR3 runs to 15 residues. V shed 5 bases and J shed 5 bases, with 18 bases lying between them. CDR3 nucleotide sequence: TGTGCCAGCAGCCCCGCCGACATTGCGGGGGAGACCCAGTACTTC. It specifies CASSPADIAGETQYF.

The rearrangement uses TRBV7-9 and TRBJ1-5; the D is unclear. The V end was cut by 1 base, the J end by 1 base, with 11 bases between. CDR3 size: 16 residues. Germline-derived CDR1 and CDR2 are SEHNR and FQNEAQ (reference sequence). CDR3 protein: CASSLGQVGSNQPQHF. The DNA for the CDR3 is TGTGCCAGCAGCTTAGGTCAAGTCGGGAGCAATCAGCCCCAGCATTTT.

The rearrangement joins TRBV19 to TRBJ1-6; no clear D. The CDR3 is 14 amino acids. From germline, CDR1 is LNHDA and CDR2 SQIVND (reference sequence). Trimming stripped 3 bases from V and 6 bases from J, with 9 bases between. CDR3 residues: CASSIGQANSPLHF. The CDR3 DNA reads TGTGCCAGTAGTATCGGGCAGGCTAATTCACCCCTCCACTTT.

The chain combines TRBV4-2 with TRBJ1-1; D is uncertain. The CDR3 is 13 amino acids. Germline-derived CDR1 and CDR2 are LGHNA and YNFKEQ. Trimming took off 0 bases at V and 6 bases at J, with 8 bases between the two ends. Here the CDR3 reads CASSQERTAEAFF. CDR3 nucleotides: TGTGCCAGCAGCCAAGAAAGGACCGCTGAAGCTTTCTTT.

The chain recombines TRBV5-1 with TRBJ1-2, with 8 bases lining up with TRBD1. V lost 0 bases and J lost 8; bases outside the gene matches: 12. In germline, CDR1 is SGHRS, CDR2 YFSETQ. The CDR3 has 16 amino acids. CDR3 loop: CASSLEVTGEKGGYTF. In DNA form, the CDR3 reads TGCGCCAGCAGCTTGGAAGTGACAGGGGAAAAGGGAGGCTACACCTTC.

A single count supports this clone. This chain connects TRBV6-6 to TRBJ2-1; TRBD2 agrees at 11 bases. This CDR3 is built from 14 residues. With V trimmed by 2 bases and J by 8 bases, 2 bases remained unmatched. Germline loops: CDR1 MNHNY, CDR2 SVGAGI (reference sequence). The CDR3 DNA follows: TGTGCCAGCAGTTACCTAGCGGGGGGATATGAGCAGTTCTTC. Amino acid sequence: CASSYLAGGYEQFF.